This TCR beta chain was recorded in a study of T cell responses to AZD1222 COVID-19 vaccine. Notes on this clone: As yet, its antigen is unknown.

This CDR3 contains 14 residues. CDR1 and CDR2 (germline): SGHTA, FQGNSA. V lost 6 bases and J 7 bases, leaving 16 bases between the germline ends. Points from the study as a whole: The repertoires were collected only after the peak T cell response. Seropositivity was recorded at baseline in only a handful of AZD1222 recipients. A mostly white British donor set with more females was recruited, and clonal diversity was possibly underestimated.

Profiling relied on immunoSEQ multiplex PCR, and the TCRdb table lists in-frame clones only, not all of them. The sample lists under 150,000 clones, approximately 86% seen once, with about 2.5% in the top ten. The specimen comprised peripheral blood, sampled 28 days after the second AZD1222 dose. The TCR comes from an adult who received the AZD1222 COVID-19 vaccine. The gene calls are TRBV7-2 and TRBJ2-1; D not certain. The CDR3 loop is CASSPEWGRNEQFF. The CDR3, as DNA: TGTGCCAGCAGTCCAGAGTGGGGAAGGAATGAGCAGTTCTTC.